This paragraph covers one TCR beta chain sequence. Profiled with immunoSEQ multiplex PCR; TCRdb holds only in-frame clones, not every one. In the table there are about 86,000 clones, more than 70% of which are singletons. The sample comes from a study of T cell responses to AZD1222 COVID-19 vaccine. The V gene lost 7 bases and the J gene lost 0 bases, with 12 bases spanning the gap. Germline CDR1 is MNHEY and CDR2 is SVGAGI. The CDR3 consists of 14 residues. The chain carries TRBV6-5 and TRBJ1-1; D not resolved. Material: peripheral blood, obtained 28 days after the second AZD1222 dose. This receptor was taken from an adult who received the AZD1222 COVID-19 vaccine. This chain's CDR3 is CASKGPSMNTEAFF. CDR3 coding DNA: TGTGCCAGCAAAGGCCCGAGCATGAACACTGAAGCTTTCTTT.